These 9 T cell receptor beta chains originate from one sample sequenced in a study of control samples from healthy donors and cancer patients. TCRdb's table, derived via immunoSEQ multiplex PCR, lists solely in-frame clones and lacks some. Of fewer than 200,000 clones listed, 80% to 90% are singletons. Input material: blood. The receptors shown here come from a man aged 30 to 45 in good health.

V gene TRBV6-5 combines with J gene TRBJ2-7; maybe TRBD1 (5 bases). The CDR3 has 13 residues. Deletions cut 6 bases from V and 6 bases from J, with 15 bases between. Germline loops: CDR1 MNHEY, CDR2 SVGAGI. For the CDR3, the DNA is TGTGCCAGCAGCGATAGCCTAGACAGCGAGCAGTACTTC. Amino acids: CASSDSLDSEQYF.

The chain employs TRBV6-5 and TRBJ2-1; D is possibly TRBD1 or TRBD2 (6 bases each). This CDR3 is 15 amino acids long. The V and J ends lost 5 bases and 4 bases respectively, with 15 bases between them. Per germline, CDR1 MNHEY and CDR2 SVGAGI. CDR3 amino acids: CASSPSGGRYNEQFF. As DNA, the CDR3 is TGTGCCAGCAGTCCCTCCGGGGGCCGTTACAATGAGCAGTTCTTC.

This chain joins TRBV9 and TRBJ1-6, with TRBD1 as a possible D gene (5 bases). Germline loops: CDR1 SGDLS, CDR2 YYNGEE. V lost 3 bases to trimming and J lost 7 bases, with 14 bases between them. The CDR3 is 15 residues long. CDR3 sequence reads: CASSAIDSDNSPLHF. The CDR3, as DNA: TGTGCCAGCAGCGCCATTGACAGTGACAATTCACCCCTCCACTTT.

This clone was observed at least ten times. Other DNA sequences from this sample encode an identical CDR3 as well. The chain combines TRBV27 with TRBJ2-5, with TRBD2 as a possible D gene (5 bases). Germline V gene lookup returns CDR1 MNHEY and CDR2 SMNVEV (reference sequence). V lost 3 bases, J lost 3 bases, and 8 bases lay in between. This CDR3 contains 13 residues. The DNA of the CDR3 is TGTGCCAGCAGTTTGAGGGTAAAAGAGACCCAGTACTTC. This translates into CASSLRVKETQYF.

CDR3 sequence: CASSSRLAGGGETQYF. The CDR3 bases are TGTGCCAGCAGCTCCCGATTAGCGGGGGGAGGAGAGACCCAGTACTTC. The genes are TRBV7-2 and TRBJ2-5, with 10 bases that match TRBD2. Losses at the gene ends were 4 bases for V and 4 bases for J; bases not matched to a gene: 9. The CDR3 has 16 residues. CDR1 is SGHTA, CDR2 FQGNSA, per germline.

This chain uses TRBV28 with TRBJ1-1; D perhaps matches TRBD1 (5 bases). V gave up 5 bases and J gave up 3 bases, with 19 bases separating them. The CDR3 contains 16 residues. Germline-derived CDR1 and CDR2 are MDHEN and SYDVKM. The CDR3 DNA follows: TGTGCCAGCAGTCCCCTCGAATGGGGCGCGTACACTGAAGCTTTCTTT. This encodes CASSPLEWGAYTEAFF.

The chain has TRBV18 and TRBJ2-7; 13 bases map to TRBD2. From germline, CDR1 is KGHSH and CDR2 LQKENI. Trimming cost V 4 bases and J 5 bases; bases outside gene matches: 5. The CDR3 contains 15 residues. CDR3 in DNA: TGTGCCAGCTCACTTGGGACTAGCGGGGCACACGAGCAGTACTTC. As protein: CASSLGTSGAHEQYF.

The chain links TRBV9 to TRBJ1-6; TRBD1 matches 8 bases. Trimming at V came to 2 bases and at J to 9 bases, leaving 4 bases not matched to a gene. Germline values: CDR1 SGDLS, CDR2 YYNGEE. The CDR3 length is 14 residues. The CDR3 DNA sequence: TGTGCCAGCAGCGTGACAGGGGTGGGTTCACCCCTCCACTTT. Translation: CASSVTGVGSPLHF.

The chain couples TRBV27 to TRBJ1-2; the D gene is possibly TRBD1 (5 bases). V dropped 8 bases and J dropped 6 bases, with 19 bases sitting between them. The CDR3 has 14 amino acids. Germline-derived CDR1 and CDR2 are MNHEY and SMNVEV (reference sequence). This CDR3 reads CASQGTPDTNGYTF. The CDR3 region has the DNA TGTGCCAGCCAAGGGACGCCCGATACAAATGGCTACACCTTC.